The rows below give T cell receptor beta chains drawn from one sample of a study of blood T cells in healthy people across ages. MiXCR was run by TCRdb on the 5' RACE reads, yielding one entry per CDR3 protein. The repertoire holds roughly 1,500,000 distinct CDR3 sequences, about 35% seen once, with 11% in the top ten. Source material: blood. These receptor sequences come from a woman in her twenties or thirties in good health. CDR3s include the opening cysteine and the closing phenylalanine or tryptophan. Fields, in order: V gene, J gene, CDR3 protein.

V gene: TRBV4-2; J gene: TRBJ2-5; CDR3 protein: CASSQVLDETQYF
V gene: TRBV4-1; J gene: TRBJ1-2; CDR3 protein: CASSQEGGIGYGYTF
V gene: TRBV20-1; J gene: TRBJ2-5; CDR3 protein: CSARDPGEERGQETQYF
V gene: TRBV6-1; J gene: TRBJ2-3; CDR3 protein: CASSVMGTDTQYF
V gene: TRBV20-1; J gene: TRBJ2-5; CDR3 protein: CSADRGLQETQYF
V gene: TRBV7-9; J gene: TRBJ1-2; CDR3 protein: CASSPSWAGGPYGYTF
V gene: TRBV6-2/TRBV6-3; J gene: TRBJ2-3; CDR3 protein: CASSIRRTHTQYF
V gene: TRBV28; J gene: TRBJ1-1; CDR3 protein: CASSVRQMNTEAFF
V gene: TRBV29-1; J gene: TRBJ2-5; CDR3 protein: CSVDTGGMSRTQYF
V gene: TRBV20-1; J gene: TRBJ1-5; CDR3 protein: CSAHDSNQPQHF
V gene: TRBV7-9; J gene: TRBJ2-7; CDR3 protein: CASSPPGGAVRGEQYF
V gene: TRBV28; J gene: TRBJ2-7; CDR3 protein: CASSSLDVAYEQYF
V gene: TRBV4-1; J gene: TRBJ1-2; CDR3 protein: CASSQDRGTGTGANYGYTF
V gene: TRBV6-1; J gene: TRBJ2-3; CDR3 protein: CASSGASGSRSSTDTQYF
V gene: TRBV15; J gene: TRBJ2-7; CDR3 protein: CATRPDEREPHEQYF
V gene: TRBV6-1; J gene: TRBJ2-3; CDR3 protein: CASNGGDWPPADTQYF
V gene: TRBV20-1; J gene: TRBJ1-2; CDR3 protein: CSARVGSSGYTF
V gene: TRBV20-1; J gene: TRBJ1-1; CDR3 protein: CSARGQGKAFF
V gene: TRBV5-1; J gene: TRBJ2-1; CDR3 protein: CASSLGQYDEQFF
V gene: TRBV5-5; J gene: TRBJ2-7; CDR3 protein: CASSLDVGQFYEQYF
V gene: TRBV9; J gene: TRBJ2-1; CDR3 protein: CASSPRLGQSSYNEQFF
V gene: TRBV7-9; J gene: TRBJ2-7; CDR3 protein: CASSLKLGLASSYEQYF
V gene: TRBV7-3; J gene: TRBJ2-1; CDR3 protein: CASSYNPAGGPSSYNEQFF
V gene: TRBV13; J gene: -; CDR3 protein: CASSSNPGMGQGAAYEQYF
V gene: TRBV11-1; J gene: TRBJ2-3; CDR3 protein: CASSVGTGDTQYF
V gene: TRBV28; J gene: TRBJ2-5; CDR3 protein: CASTKLRLAGGVETQYF
V gene: TRBV11-2; J gene: TRBJ1-4; CDR3 protein: CASSLTGYPLFF
V gene: TRBV29-1; J gene: TRBJ2-3; CDR3 protein: CSVEGAGNTDTQYF
V gene: TRBV15; J gene: TRBJ2-3; CDR3 protein: CATNRPLAGGDTDTQYF
V gene: TRBV27; J gene: TRBJ2-7; CDR3 protein: CASSFSMGYEQYF
V gene: TRBV10-3; J gene: TRBJ2-5; CDR3 protein: CAIREESEETQYF
V gene: TRBV2; J gene: TRBJ1-5; CDR3 protein: CASTKDRGANQPQHF
V gene: TRBV12-3/TRBV12-4; J gene: TRBJ2-7; CDR3 protein: CASSPPGQRGYEQYF
V gene: TRBV18; J gene: TRBJ1-2; CDR3 protein: CASSPESFGYTF
V gene: TRBV12-3/TRBV12-4; J gene: TRBJ2-1; CDR3 protein: CASSTRPTPYNEQFF
V gene: TRBV3-1; J gene: TRBJ2-7; CDR3 protein: CASSQVGQGSRYEQYF
V gene: TRBV2; J gene: TRBJ1-2; CDR3 protein: CASSNPPGQPYGHTF
V gene: TRBV27; J gene: TRBJ1-5; CDR3 protein: CASSPRDRGGGQPQHF
V gene: TRBV20-1; J gene: TRBJ2-3; CDR3 protein: CSAGGQGRSTDTQYF
V gene: TRBV11-2; J gene: TRBJ2-1; CDR3 protein: CASSLAVLGGGIYNERFF
V gene: TRBV28; J gene: TRBJ2-7; CDR3 protein: CASSSHPGQGADEYF
V gene: TRBV6-1; J gene: TRBJ1-2; CDR3 protein: CAGSPGSNYGYTF
V gene: TRBV20-1; J gene: TRBJ2-5; CDR3 protein: CSASRGEAVLETQYF
V gene: TRBV4-1; J gene: TRBJ2-3; CDR3 protein: CASSPAPSGGSTGTQYF
V gene: TRBV5-1; J gene: TRBJ2-6; CDR3 protein: CASRGQGYSGANVLTF
V gene: TRBV5-1; J gene: TRBJ2-1; CDR3 protein: CASSSQTGGYNEQFF
V gene: TRBV5-1; J gene: TRBJ1-6; CDR3 protein: CASSLEGGRNNSPLHF
V gene: TRBV4-1; J gene: TRBJ2-3; CDR3 protein: CASSQNGRGTDTQYF
V gene: TRBV20-1; J gene: TRBJ2-5; CDR3 protein: CSARVRTAGQETQYF
V gene: TRBV6-2/TRBV6-3; J gene: TRBJ2-1; CDR3 protein: CASSESGTLQFF
V gene: TRBV20-1; J gene: TRBJ2-7; CDR3 protein: CSASTPGTIYEQYF